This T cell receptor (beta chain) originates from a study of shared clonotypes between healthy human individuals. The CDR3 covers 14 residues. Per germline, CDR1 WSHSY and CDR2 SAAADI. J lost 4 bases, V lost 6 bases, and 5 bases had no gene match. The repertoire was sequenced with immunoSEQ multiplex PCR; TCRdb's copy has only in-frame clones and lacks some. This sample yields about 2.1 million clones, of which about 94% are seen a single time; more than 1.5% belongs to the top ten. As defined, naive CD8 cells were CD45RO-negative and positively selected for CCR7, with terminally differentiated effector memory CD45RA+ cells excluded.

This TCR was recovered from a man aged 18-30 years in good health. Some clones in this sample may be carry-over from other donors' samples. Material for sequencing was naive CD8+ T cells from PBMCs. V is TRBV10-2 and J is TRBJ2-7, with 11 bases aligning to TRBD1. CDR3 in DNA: TGCGCCAGCAGGGCCGGGACAGGGGGTTACGAGCAGTACTTC. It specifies CASRAGTGGYEQYF.